This T cell receptor beta chain is drawn from a study of regulatory T cells in long-lasting Graves disease. As for the study in general: For a period under 3 months, newly diagnosed Graves' patients had taken antithyroid drugs.

This clonotype occurred many times. The time point is: newly diagnosed GD, antithyroid drugs for less than 3 months. From RNA extracted from PBMCs, the TCR library was made. Deletions cut 3 bases from V and 2 bases from J, with 14 bases between. The CDR3 has 15 amino acids. Germline lookup yields CDR1 SGHRS and CDR2 YFSETQ. iRepertoire HTBI primers and Arm-PCR of CDR3 regions built TCR beta libraries. A single record per CDR3 protein comes from TCRdb applying MiXCR to the multiplex PCR reads. The repertoire holds approximately 400,000 distinct CDR3 sequences, 15% seen once, with over 15% in the top ten. This same sample was also part of a study on T cells in Graves' hyperthyroidism and ophthalmopathy. From that paper: Hyperthyroidism patients were newly diagnosed, had disease duration under 2 months, and were aged 18 to 65 years. The TCR CDR3 was amplified in a first-round RT-PCR using the HTBI primer set. Separation of ophthalmopathy from stable hyperthyroidism was achieved by a 13 V-J model.

The TCR originated in a woman aged 25 to 39 with Graves disease. The chain links TRBV5-1 to TRBJ2-5, with D maybe TRBD2 (6 bases). The input for sequencing was peripheral blood mononuclear cells (PBMCs), taken at new diagnosis, from a patient treated with antithyroid drugs. The CDR3 loop is CASSYQAGPQETQYF. The CDR3 bases are TGCGCCAGCAGCTACCAGGCGGGACCTCAAGAGACCCAGTACTTC.